This TCR beta chain is drawn from a study of blood T cells in healthy people across ages (dated by TCRdb to 2014 to 2015). Background on the whole study: In model experiments, roughly one uniquely barcoded TCR beta cDNA molecule per two T cells was captured by template switching. Age-related changes in TCR beta repertoire diversity were measured in the study by deep sequencing normalized with unique cDNA molecular identifiers. Four age groups were formed from the donors: young (average roughly 16 years), middle-aged (just under 40), aged (roughly 58) and long-lived (roughly 81). Two additional independent replicas of 1 million unique cDNA reads from the same blood draw were analyzed for two donors (one aged 18 to 30 and one aged 80 or older). Findings and caveats that apply to the study as a whole: The CMV infection status of donors was not known, potentially confounding age-related changes in expanded clonotypes. Compared with the aged group, the long-lived group had more naive CD4+ T cells, fewer expanded clones and increased TCR diversity, a pattern suggesting age selection. As age increased, observed TCR beta diversity per million T cells dropped in a roughly linear way, and a significant reduction was already evident by age 40. Estimates of total diversity from one million sequenced T cells were regarded as lower bounds and underestimates. Observed TCR beta diversity correlated strongly with the percentage of naive T cells measured by flow cytometry. Conclusive comparison of naive and antigen-experienced compartments was prevented by the profiling of bulk unsorted PBMCs.

The roughly 37 donors, aged roughly 6 to 90 years, were systemically healthy Caucasian individuals from Russia. Roughly 11 milliliters of peripheral blood were drawn from each donor into EDTA-treated Vacutainer tubes. Ficoll-Paque density-gradient centrifugation was used to isolate PBMCs, with at least 6.5 million obtained per sample. Total RNA, at least 5 micrograms per sample, was extracted from PBMCs with Trizol reagent. The percentages of naive CD45RAhigh/CD27high T cells were determined by flow cytometry on a PBMC aliquot from every donor. The library was obtained by 5' RACE. Sequencer: Illumina HiSeq 2500. A second PCR of roughly 7 to 11 cycles was performed with a sample-barcoded 5' primer and a J-beta primer mix. Each TCR beta cDNA molecule received a unique molecular identifier from a template-switch 5' adaptor carrying 12 random nucleotides. Each sample yielded at least 3 million CDR3-containing paired-end reads. All of the RNA was converted into first-strand cDNA using the Mint cDNA synthesis kit, with a TRBC-specific oligonucleotide serving as the primer. Following uracil-DNA glycosylase treatment, a first 18-cycle PCR with universal primers M1SS and BC2_uni_R was performed on all cDNA. On the authors' methods: Each sample was normalized by randomly selecting 1 million high-quality reads, each carrying a distinct molecular identifier. Reads with shared molecular identifiers were discarded instead of being binned into consensus sequences. MiTCR, set to a Q25 quality threshold and the strictest error-elimination algorithm, was used for CDR3 identification, clonotype clustering and error correction. Lower-bound total TCR beta diversity was estimated with a nonparametric unseen species model using Euler transformation. TCRdb cleaned the public reads at Q25 with fastp, built clones with MiXCR and kept in-frame beta chains. CDR3 protein sequences are deduplicated, and each keeps its most common genes and DNA. The V and J calls here are based on TCRdb, not the publication. The table for this sample lists roughly 1,100,000 distinct CDR3 sequences; 20% to 25% of them were counted only once. The top ten constitute around 0.75% of the sample.

This clonotype has just a few counts. The antigen it binds to is not known. No base quality values were provided; no much bigger clone lies one nucleotide off. Spanning cysteine to phenylalanine, the CDR3 consists of 16 amino acids. Kept here is only the CDR3 DNA, which spans 48 bases and is read in frame from base 1. CDR1 and CDR2 are drawn from the germline V gene: SGHRS, YFSETQ. V was cut back by 4 bases and J by 1 base, leaving a gap of 17 bases between them. The same specimen was also included in a second study, on T cells of mothers and their children. From the second report: Nine systemically healthy Caucasian individuals, comprising three mothers and their six children, were included as donors. cDNA synthesis consumed the entire amount of extracted RNA, loaded at approximately 1.4 ug RNA in each 15 ul reaction. In the second PCR, sample barcodes and 2-4 random nucleotides were introduced via the M1S primer. Over 10 million TCR beta CDR3 reads came from each mother, compared with about 3 million reads from each child. TCR recombination output is similarly shaped by thymic selection in related and unrelated pairs, with a minor effect exerted by inherited differences. Normalized repertoire overlap in related mother-child pairs was always slightly higher than in unrelated mother-child pairs, but the difference was never significant. No persistent microchimeric T cell clones were detected, at a sensitivity of roughly 96 clones per million clonotypes. The study used deep NGS to compare TCR beta repertoires of mothers and children, seeking features distinguishing related mother-child pairs from unrelated individuals. Mothers averaged 40 +/- 4 years of age and children averaged approximately 11 +/- 4 years. Libraries were sequenced on Illumina HiSeq 2000 with 100+100 nt paired-end reads after adapter ligation with NEBNext reagents. To prevent cross-contamination, the mother and child libraries were prepared one month apart and sequenced in separate runs. For each donor, between about 450,000 and 2,300,000 distinct TCR beta clonotypes were identified. Naive TCR beta clonotypes were estimated from low-frequency clonotypes matched to each donor's FACS-determined naive share, without sorting.

The sample consisted of blood. In this chain, TRBV5-1 is recombined with TRBJ2-5, and perhaps TRBD2 as D gene, on 5 matching bases. The sequence derives from a girl aged 2 to 10 in good health. The DNA is TGCGCCAGCAGCCAACGGACTCCGCCGATCCAAGAGACCCAGTACTTC. It translates as CASSQRTPPIQETQYF. With the rest looked up from the reference TRBV5-1 and TRBJ2-5 genes rather than sequenced, the full variable domain is KAGVTQTPRYLIKTRGQQVTLSCSPISGHRSVSWYQQTPGQGLQFLFEYFSETQRNKGNFPGRFSGRQFSNSRSEMNVSTLELGDSALYLCASSQRTPPIQETQYFGPGTRLLVL.